This TCR beta chain was sequenced for a study of T cell responses to AZD1222 COVID-19 vaccine. TCRdb's copy holds only in-frame clones and misses some; the assay was immunoSEQ multiplex PCR. Of about 170,000 clones listed, approximately 93% are singletons. With regard to this clone: Its target is unknown.

Broader study findings: Epitopes outside B.1.351 and B.1.1.7 mutated regions reportedly drew nearly half of spike TCRs. Only five to seven individuals given AZD1222 were seropositive at baseline. In a largely white British group with more females than males, clonal diversity was possibly underestimated.

Germline V lookup: CDR1 MNHNS, CDR2 SASEGT. The length of the CDR3 is 14 residues. The germline V and J ends were trimmed by 3 bases and 2 bases, with 9 bases remaining between them. The chain carries TRBV6-1 and TRBJ2-3; D is unresolved. The material was peripheral blood, obtained on day 0 of AZD1222 vaccination. The clonotype originates from an adult in good health. CDR3 loop: CASSDAAFTDTQYF. CDR3 nucleotides: TGTGCCAGCAGTGATGCCGCTTTCACAGATACGCAGTATTTT.